A selection of T cell receptor beta chains follows, all from one sample in a study of cytomegalovirus exposure and HLA in healthy donors. Repertoires were generated with immunoSEQ multiplex PCR, while TCRdb's copy carries only in-frame clones and drops some. The sample yields roughly 52,000 clones, 75% to 85% seen once. The material sequenced was PBMCs. These receptors originate from a female donor in good health and CMV-seronegative. Both conserved end residues are part of each CDR3. A D gene is named only where the DNA matches it firmly. Clone size is stated in some rows and not others, as once, few, many or a class when expanded.

TGTGCCAGCAGTGGAAGGGGCATCTCTTTCTTT,CASSGRGISFF,TRBJ1-1,-,-,TRBV25-1
TGTGCCAGCTCTTTGGGCCAGGGCAGTGGAAACACCATATATTTT,CASSLGQGSGNTIYF,TRBJ1-3,-,-,TRBV10-3
TGCGCCAGCAGCTTGGAGGTGCAGGGGGATAGCTACACCTTC,CASSLEVQGDSYTF,TRBJ1-2,-,TRBD1,TRBV5-1
TGCGCCAGCAGCCTCGGGTCGATCGAGGAAGCTTTCTTT,CASSLGSIEEAFF,TRBJ1-1,-,-,TRBV5-1
TGTGCCAGCAGCTTAGCGGTGAGCCAAATGAACACTGAAGCTTTCTTT,CASSLAVSQMNTEAFF,TRBJ1-1,-,-,TRBV7-2
TGTGCCAGCAGCTTAGTATCCCAGTTCTATGGCTACACCTTC,CASSLVSQFYGYTF,TRBJ1-2,-,-,TRBV7-2
TGTGCCAGCAGCTTGAGCCAGGGCCAATACAATGAGCAGTTCTTC,CASSLSQGQYNEQFF,TRBJ2-1,-,-,TRBV7-2
TGTGCCTGGAGCCGAGGGACAGCTCACAATGAGCAGTTCTTC,CAWSRGTAHNEQFF,TRBJ2-1,once,TRBD1,TRBV30
TGTGCCAGCAGTTCCCTTTTAGGAGACACCATATATTTT,CASSSLLGDTIYF,TRBJ1-3,-,-,TRBV6-5
TGTGCCAGCAGTTACGACGGGAACAGCCATGGCTACACCTTC,CASSYDGNSHGYTF,TRBJ1-2,-,-,TRBV6-6
TGTGCCAGCAACCCAGGGGGCGCTTGGACCCAGTACTTC,CASNPGGAWTQYF,TRBJ2-5,-,TRBD1,TRBV7-2